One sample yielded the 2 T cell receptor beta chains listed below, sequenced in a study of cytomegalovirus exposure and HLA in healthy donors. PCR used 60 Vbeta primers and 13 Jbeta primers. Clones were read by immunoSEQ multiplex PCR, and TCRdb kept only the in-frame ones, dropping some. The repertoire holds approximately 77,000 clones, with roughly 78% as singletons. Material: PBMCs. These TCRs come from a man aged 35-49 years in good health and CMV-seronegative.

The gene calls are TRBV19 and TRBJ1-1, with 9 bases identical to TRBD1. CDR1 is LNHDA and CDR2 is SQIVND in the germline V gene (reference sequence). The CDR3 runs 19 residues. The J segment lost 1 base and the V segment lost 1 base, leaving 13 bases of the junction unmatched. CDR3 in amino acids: CASSIVVRDRESSNTEAFF. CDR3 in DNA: TGTGCCAGTAGTATAGTGGTCCGGGACAGGGAATCGTCGAACACTGAAGCTTTCTTT.

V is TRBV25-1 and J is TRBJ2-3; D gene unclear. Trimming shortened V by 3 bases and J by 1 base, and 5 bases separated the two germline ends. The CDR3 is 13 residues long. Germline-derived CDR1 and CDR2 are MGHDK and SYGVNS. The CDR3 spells CASSDRGTDTQYF. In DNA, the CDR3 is TGTGCCAGCAGTGACCGCGGCACAGATACGCAGTATTTT.